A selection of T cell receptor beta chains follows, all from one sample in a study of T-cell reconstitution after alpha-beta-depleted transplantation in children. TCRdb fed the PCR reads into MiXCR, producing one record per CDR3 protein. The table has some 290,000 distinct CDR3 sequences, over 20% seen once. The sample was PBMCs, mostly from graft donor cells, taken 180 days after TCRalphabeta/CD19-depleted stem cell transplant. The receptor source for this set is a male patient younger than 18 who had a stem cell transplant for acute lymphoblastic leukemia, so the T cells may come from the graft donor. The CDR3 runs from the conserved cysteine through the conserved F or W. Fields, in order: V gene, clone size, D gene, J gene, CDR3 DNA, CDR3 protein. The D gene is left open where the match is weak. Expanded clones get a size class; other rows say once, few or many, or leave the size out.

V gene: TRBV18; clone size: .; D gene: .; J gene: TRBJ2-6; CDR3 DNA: TGTGCCAGCTCCCCAAGGAGTTCCTCCTCTGGGGCCAACGTCCTGACTTTC; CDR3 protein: CASSPRSSSSGANVLTF
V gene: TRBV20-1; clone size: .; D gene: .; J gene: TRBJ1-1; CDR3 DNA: TGCAGTGCTAGCTGGGTAGAAACTGAAGCTTTCTTT; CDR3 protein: CSASWVETEAFF
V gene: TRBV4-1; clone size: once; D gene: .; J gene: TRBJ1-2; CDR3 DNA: TGCGCCAGCAGCCAAGACAGGGTAGGGAGCTATGGCTACACCTTC; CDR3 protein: CASSQDRVGSYGYTF
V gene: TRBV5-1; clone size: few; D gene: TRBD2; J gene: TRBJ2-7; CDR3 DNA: TGCGCCAGCAGCCGTAGGATTCTTAGCGGGAGTTTTGGCTACGAGCAGTACTTC; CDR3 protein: CASSRRILSGSFGYEQYF
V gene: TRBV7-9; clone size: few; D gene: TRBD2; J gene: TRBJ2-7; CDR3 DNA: TGTGCCAGCAGCTTAGCGGGAGGGCCTCCCTACGAGCAGTACTTC; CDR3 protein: CASSLAGGPPYEQYF
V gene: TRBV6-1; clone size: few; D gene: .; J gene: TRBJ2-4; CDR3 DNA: TGTGCCAGCAGTCCGGGAGCTAGAGGGTTCGGGGACATTCAGTACTTC; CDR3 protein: CASSPGARGFGDIQYF
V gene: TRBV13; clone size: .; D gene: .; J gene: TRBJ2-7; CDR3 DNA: TGTGCCAGCAGCGTGACAGGTTACGAGCAGTACTTC; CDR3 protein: CASSVTGYEQYF
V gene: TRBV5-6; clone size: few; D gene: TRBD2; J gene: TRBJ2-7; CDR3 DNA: TGTGCCAGCAGACTAGCGGGACTCTACGAGCAGTACTTC; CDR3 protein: CASRLAGLYEQYF
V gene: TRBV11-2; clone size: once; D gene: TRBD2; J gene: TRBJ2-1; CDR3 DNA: TGTGCCAGCAGCTTATGGCGGGAGGGGTTCTTC; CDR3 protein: CASSLWREGFF
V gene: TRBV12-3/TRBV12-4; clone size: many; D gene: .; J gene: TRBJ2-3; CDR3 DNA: TGTGCCAGCTCAACGGGTGGCACAGATACGCAGTATTTT; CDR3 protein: CASSTGGTDTQYF
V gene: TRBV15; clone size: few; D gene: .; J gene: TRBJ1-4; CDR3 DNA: TGTGCCACCAGCAGGGACACCGGGACCCACAATGAAAAACTGTTTTTT; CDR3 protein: CATSRDTGTHNEKLFF
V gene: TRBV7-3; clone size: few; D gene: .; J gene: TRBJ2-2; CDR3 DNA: TGTGCCAGCAGCTTCGTGACCACCGGGGAGCTGTTTTTT; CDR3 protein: CASSFVTTGELFF
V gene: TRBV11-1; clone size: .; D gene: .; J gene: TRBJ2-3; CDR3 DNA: TGTGCCAGCACCGGGCGGGATTGGGCAGATACGCAGTATTTT; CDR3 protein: CASTGRDWADTQYF
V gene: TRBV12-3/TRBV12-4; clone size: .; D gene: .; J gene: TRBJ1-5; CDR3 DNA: TGTGCCAGCAGCCAAAGGGGGGTTGAGAATCAGCCCCAGCATTTT; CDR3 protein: CASSQRGVENQPQHF
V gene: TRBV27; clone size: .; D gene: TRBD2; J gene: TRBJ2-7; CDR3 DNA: TGTGCCAGCAGTCTAGGGACTAGCGGGAGAACCTACGAGCAGTACTTC; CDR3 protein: CASSLGTSGRTYEQYF
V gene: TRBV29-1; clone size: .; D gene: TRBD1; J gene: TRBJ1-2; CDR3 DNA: TGCAGCGTACAGGGGAACGGCTATGGCTACACCTTC; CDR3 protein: CSVQGNGYGYTF
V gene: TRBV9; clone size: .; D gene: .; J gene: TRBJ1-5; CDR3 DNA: TGTGCCAGCAGCGTAGCTGTGGAACGCAATCAGCCCCAGCATTTT; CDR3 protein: CASSVAVERNQPQHF
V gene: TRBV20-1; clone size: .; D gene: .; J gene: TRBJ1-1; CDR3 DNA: TGCAGTGCTAGAGGGGCAGTGCAGATCTTT; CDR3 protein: CSARGAVQIF
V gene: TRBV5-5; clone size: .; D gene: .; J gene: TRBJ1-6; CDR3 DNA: TGTGCCAGCAGCTTACCTCCGGGGGGCTCCTATAATTCACCCCTCCACTTT; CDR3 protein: CASSLPPGGSYNSPLHF
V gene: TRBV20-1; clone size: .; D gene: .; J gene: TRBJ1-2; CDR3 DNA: TGCAGTGCTAGAGGCATCCGGGCCCATTATGGCTACACCTTC; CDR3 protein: CSARGIRAHYGYTF
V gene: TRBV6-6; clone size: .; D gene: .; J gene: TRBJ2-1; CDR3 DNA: TGTGCCAGCAGCCGCCAGAGCGACCCAGAGCAGTTCTTC; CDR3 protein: CASSRQSDPEQFF
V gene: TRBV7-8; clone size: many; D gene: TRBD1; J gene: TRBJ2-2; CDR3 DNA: TGTGCCAGCAGCTTAGGGGGGACAGGGAACGGGGAGCTGTTTTTT; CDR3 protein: CASSLGGTGNGELFF
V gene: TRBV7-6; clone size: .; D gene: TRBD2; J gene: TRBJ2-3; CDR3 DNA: TGTGCCAGCAGCTTAGGCGGGAGAGGGAATACGCAGTATTTT; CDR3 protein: CASSLGGRGNTQYF
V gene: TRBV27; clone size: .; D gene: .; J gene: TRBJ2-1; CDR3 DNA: TGTGCCAGCAAGGCAGCAGCTCCTTCCTACAATGAGCAGTTCTTC; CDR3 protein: CASKAAAPSYNEQFF
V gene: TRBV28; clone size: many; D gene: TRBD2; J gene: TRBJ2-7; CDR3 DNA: TGTGCCTCGGGCCTCCTAGCGGGAGGGCACGAGCAGTACTTC; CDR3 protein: CASGLLAGGHEQYF
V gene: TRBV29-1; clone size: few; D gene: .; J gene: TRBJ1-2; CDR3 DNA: TGCAGCGTTGCTTGGCTGGAGGGGCTCGATTTGGGCTACACCTTC; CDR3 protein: CSVAWLEGLDLGYTF
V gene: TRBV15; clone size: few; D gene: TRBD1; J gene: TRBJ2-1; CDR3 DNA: TGTGCCACCAGCAGAGACCATCCGTCGGGACAGGGGTCAAATGAGCAGTTCTTC; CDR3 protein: CATSRDHPSGQGSNEQFF
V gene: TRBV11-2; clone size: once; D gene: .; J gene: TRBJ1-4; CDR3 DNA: TGTGCCAGCAGCCCAGCACGGGGGGCGGTCAAACTGTTTTTT; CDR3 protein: CASSPARGAVKLFF
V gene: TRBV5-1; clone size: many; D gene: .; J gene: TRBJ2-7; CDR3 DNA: TGCGCCAGCAGCTCGGCAACTTCTAGATACGAGCAGTACTTC; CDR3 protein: CASSSATSRYEQYF
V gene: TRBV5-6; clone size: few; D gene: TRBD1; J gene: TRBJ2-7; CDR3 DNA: TGTGCCAGCAGTGTGGGACAGGGGGAGTACTTC; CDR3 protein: CASSVGQGEYF
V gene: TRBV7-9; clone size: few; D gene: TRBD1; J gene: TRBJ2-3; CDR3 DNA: TGTGCCAGCAGCCCCGGACAGGGTGGCGCAGATACGCAGTATTTT; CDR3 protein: CASSPGQGGADTQYF
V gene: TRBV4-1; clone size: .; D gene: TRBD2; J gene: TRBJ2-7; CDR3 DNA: TGCGCCAGCAGCTGGACTAGCGGGAGGGCCCCCGAGCAGTACTTC; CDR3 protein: CASSWTSGRAPEQYF
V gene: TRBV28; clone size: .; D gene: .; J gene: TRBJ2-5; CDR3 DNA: TGTGCCAGCAGCTTCGCCCGGTATGGAGAGACCCAGTACTTC; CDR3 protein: CASSFARYGETQYF
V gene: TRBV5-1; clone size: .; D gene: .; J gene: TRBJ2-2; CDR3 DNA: TGCGCCAGCAGCTTGGAAGGCGACACCGGGGAGCTGTTTTTT; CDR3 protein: CASSLEGDTGELFF
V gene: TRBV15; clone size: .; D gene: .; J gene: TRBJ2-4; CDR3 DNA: TGTGCCACCAGCAGAGATCGGGCAGCCAAAAACATTCAGTACTTC; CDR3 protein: CATSRDRAAKNIQYF
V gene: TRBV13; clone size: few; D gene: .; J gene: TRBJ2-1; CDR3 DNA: TGTGCCAGCAGCGGGGACTTAGACTTGTCCAATGAGCAGTTCTTC; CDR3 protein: CASSGDLDLSNEQFF
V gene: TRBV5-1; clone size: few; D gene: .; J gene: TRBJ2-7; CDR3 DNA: TGCGCCAGCAGCTTTGTGGGGACGGCGTCGTTCGACGAGCAGTACTTC; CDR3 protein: CASSFVGTASFDEQYF